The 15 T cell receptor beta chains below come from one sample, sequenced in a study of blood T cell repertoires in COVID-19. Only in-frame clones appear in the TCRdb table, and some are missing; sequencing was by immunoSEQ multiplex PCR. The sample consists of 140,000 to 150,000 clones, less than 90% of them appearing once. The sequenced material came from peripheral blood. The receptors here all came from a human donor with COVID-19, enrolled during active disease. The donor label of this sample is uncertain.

DNA of the CDR3: TGTGCCAGCAGCTCAGCCGGGACAGGGATTATCGGGGAGCTGTTTTTT. Its translation is CASSSAGTGIIGELFF. This chain connects TRBV11-3 to TRBJ2-2; 9 bases are a match to TRBD1. The length of the CDR3 is 16 residues. Per germline, CDR1 SGHNT and CDR2 YENEEA. The V gene end was trimmed by 4 bases and the J gene end by 7 bases; junction bases not matched to a gene: 10.

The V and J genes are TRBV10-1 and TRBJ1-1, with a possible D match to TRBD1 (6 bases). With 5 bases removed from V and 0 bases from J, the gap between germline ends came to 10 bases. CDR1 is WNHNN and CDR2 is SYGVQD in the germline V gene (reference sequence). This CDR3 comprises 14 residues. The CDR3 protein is CASSMDRMNTEAFF. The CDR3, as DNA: TGCGCCAGCAGTATGGACAGAATGAACACTGAAGCTTTCTTT.

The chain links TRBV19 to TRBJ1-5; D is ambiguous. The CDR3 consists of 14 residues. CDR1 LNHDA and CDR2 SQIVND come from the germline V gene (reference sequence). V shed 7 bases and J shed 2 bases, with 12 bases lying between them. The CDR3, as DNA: TGTGCCAGTACCCCTAGGGAGGGCAATCAGCCCCAGCATTTT. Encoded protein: CASTPREGNQPQHF.

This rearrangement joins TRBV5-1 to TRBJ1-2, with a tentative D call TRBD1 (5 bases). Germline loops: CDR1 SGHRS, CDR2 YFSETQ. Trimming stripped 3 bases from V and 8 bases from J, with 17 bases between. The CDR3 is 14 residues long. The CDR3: CASSWGDPAGGYTF. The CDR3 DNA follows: TGCGCCAGCAGCTGGGGGGACCCGGCGGGAGGCTACACCTTC.

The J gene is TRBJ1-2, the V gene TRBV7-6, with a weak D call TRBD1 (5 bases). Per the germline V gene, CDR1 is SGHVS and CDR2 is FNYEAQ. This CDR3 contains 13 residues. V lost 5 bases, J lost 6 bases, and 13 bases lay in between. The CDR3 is CASSLTAKDGYTF. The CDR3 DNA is TGTGCCAGCAGCCTGACAGCCAAGGATGGCTACACCTTC.

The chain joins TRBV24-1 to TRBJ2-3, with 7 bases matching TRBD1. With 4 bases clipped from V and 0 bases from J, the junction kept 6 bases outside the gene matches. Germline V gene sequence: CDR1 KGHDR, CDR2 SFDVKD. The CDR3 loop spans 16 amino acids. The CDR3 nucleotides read TGTGCCACCAGTGAAACCGGGACAGATAGCACAGATACGCAGTATTTT. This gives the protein CATSETGTDSTDTQYF.

The CDR3 region is CASSRDRGYGYTF. In DNA form, the CDR3 reads TGTGCCAGCAGTCGAGACAGAGGCTATGGCTACACCTTC. J is TRBJ1-2 and V is TRBV4-2, with TRBD1 as a possible D gene (5 bases). The CDR3 loop spans 13 amino acids. V shed 6 bases and J shed 4 bases, with 12 bases lying between them. The V gene's germline CDR1 is LGHNA and CDR2 YNFKEQ.

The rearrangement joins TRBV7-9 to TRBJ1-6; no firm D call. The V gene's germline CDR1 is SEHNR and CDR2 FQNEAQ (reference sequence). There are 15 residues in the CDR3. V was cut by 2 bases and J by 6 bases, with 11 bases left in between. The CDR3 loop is CASSLSAGFNSPLHF. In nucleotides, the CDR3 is TGTGCCAGCAGCTTATCGGCGGGCTTTAATTCACCCCTCCACTTT. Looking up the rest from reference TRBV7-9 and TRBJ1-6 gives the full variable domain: DTGVSQNPRHKITKRGQNVTFRCDPISEHNRLYWYRQTLGQGPEFLTYFQNEAQLEKSRLLSDRFSAERPKGSFSTLEIQRTEQGDSAMYLCASSLSAGFNSPLHFGNGTRLTVT.

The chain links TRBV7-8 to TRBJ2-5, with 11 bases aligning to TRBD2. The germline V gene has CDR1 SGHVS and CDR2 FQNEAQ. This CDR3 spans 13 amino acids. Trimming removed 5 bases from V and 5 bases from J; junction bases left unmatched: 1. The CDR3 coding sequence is TGTGCCAGCAGCCGACTAGCGGGGGAGACCCAGTACTTC. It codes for CASSRLAGETQYF.

The CDR3 is CAISESVGRGGADEQFF. In DNA form, the CDR3 reads TGTGCCATCAGTGAGTCGGTGGGCAGGGGAGGGGCCGATGAGCAGTTCTTC. The chain recombines TRBV10-3 with TRBJ2-1, with D perhaps matching TRBD2 (7 bases). There are 17 residues in the CDR3. Trimming cost V 0 bases and J 8 bases, with 20 bases left between them. CDR1 is ENHRY, CDR2 SYGVKD, per germline.

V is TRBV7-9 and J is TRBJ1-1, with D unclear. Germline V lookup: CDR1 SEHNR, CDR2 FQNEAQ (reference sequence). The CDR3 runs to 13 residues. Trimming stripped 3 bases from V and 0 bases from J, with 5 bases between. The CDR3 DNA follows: TGTGCCAGCAGCTTGACAATGAACACTGAAGCTTTCTTT. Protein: CASSLTMNTEAFF.

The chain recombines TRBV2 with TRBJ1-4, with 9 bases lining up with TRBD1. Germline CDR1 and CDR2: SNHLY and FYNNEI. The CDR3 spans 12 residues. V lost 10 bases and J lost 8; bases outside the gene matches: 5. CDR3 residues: CATRTGEEKLFF. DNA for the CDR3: TGTGCCACCCGGACAGGGGAGGAAAAACTGTTTTTT.

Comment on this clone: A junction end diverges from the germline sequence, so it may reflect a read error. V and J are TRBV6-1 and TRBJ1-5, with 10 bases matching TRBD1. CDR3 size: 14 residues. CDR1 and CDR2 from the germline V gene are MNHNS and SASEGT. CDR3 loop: CASREDRGRQPQHF. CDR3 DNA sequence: TGTGCCAGCAGGGAAGACAGGGGGCGGCAGCCCCAGCATTTT.

CDR3 sequence (DNA): TGTGCCAGCAGCTCCGACCGGACTAGCGATTACAATGAGCAGTTCTTC. This translates into CASSSDRTSDYNEQFF. J is TRBJ2-1 and V is TRBV11-2; 9 nucleotides align to TRBD2. The J segment lost 4 bases and the V segment lost 4 bases, leaving 8 bases of the junction unmatched. The CDR3 loop spans 16 amino acids. Germline V CDR1 and CDR2: SGHAT, FQNNGV.

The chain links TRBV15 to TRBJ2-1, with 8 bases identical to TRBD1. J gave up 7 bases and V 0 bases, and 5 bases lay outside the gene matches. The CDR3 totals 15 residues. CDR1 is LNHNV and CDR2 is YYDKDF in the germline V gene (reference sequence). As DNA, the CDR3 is TGTGCCACCAGCAGAGACCCGGACAGGGTTAATGAGCAGTTCTTC. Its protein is CATSRDPDRVNEQFF.